A single sample gave rise to the 27 T cell receptor beta chains below, sequenced in a study of blood T cells in healthy people across ages (dated by TCRdb to the mid-2010s). The library was obtained by 5' RACE. Sequencing took place on an Illumina HiSeq 2500. A second PCR of 7 to 11 cycles was performed with a sample-barcoded 5' primer and a J-beta primer mix. TCRdb's own reprocessing of the public reads used fastp at Q25 and MiXCR and kept productive beta chains. Every distinct CDR3 protein forms one entry, paired with its most common genes and DNA. In this sample the table shows 580,000 or so distinct CDR3 sequences, around 50% of which occur a single time. Around 25% of the sample rests with the top ten. The sample consisted of blood. All receptors come from a man of 80 years or more in good health.

Ten or more counts support this clonotype. The V gene is TRBV12-3 or TRBV12-4, the J gene TRBJ2-5, with TRBD2 matching over 12 bases. This CDR3 contains 16 residues. V shed 5 bases and J 1 base; nucleotides not matched to a gene: 5. The CDR3 DNA is TGTGCCAGCAGTCCCGGACTAGCGGGATTCCAAGAGACCCAGTACTTC. It encodes CASSPGLAGFQETQYF.

Comments on this clonotype: This sequence may be a read error, since a much larger clone differs from it by one base. J is TRBJ2-7 and V is TRBV6-6; 7 bases map to TRBD2. The CDR3 extends over 16 amino acids. From germline, CDR1 is MNHNY and CDR2 SVGAGI (reference sequence). After removal of 2 bases from V and 0 bases from J, the junction contained 7 bases not matched to a gene. The CDR3 coding sequence is TGTGCCAGCAGTTACACGGCTAGCGGAAGCTCCTACGAGCAGTACTTC. It translates to CASSYTASGSSYEQYF.

The V call is TRBV6-2 or TRBV6-3, the J call TRBJ2-3; possibly TRBD2 for D (6 bases). V lost 5 bases, J lost 3 bases, and 12 bases lay in between. Per germline, CDR1 MNHEY and CDR2 SVGEGT. The CDR3 is made up of 14 amino acids. In DNA, the CDR3 is TGTGCCAGCAGTCTAAGACTAGAGACAGATACGCAGTATTTT. This gives the protein CASSLRLETDTQYF.

CDR3 sequence reads: CASSYQRGSTDTQYF. CDR3 DNA sequence: TGTGCCAGCAGCTACCAGCGGGGTAGCACAGATACGCAGTATTTT. The chain combines TRBV7-9 with TRBJ2-3, with 7 bases identical to TRBD2. Trimming took 4 bases from V and 0 from J; bases not matched to a gene: 4. This CDR3 spans 15 amino acids. Germline assignment: CDR1 SEHNR and CDR2 FQNEAQ (reference sequence).

This sequence joins TRBV9 and TRBJ2-2; no clear D gene. V was clipped by 0 bases and J by 6 bases, with 9 bases between them. The CDR3 loop spans 14 amino acids. Per the germline V gene, CDR1 is SGDLS and CDR2 is YYNGEE. In nucleotides, the CDR3 is TGTGCCAGCAGCGTAGCTCTTGACTCCGGGGAGCTGTTTTTT. Amino acid sequence: CASSVALDSGELFF.

This clonotype was counted once. J is TRBJ1-4 and V is TRBV10-3, with D possibly matching TRBD1 (5 bases). From germline, CDR1 is ENHRY and CDR2 SYGVKD. The CDR3 has 16 residues. V shed 0 bases and J shed 7 bases, with 15 bases lying between them. CDR3 sequence reads: CAISESTQGVGEKLFF. The CDR3 nucleotides read TGTGCCATCAGTGAGTCGACCCAGGGTGTCGGTGAAAAACTGTTTTTT.

This clonotype was observed once. The chain carries TRBV6-5 and TRBJ1-4; unclear D gene. V lost 8 bases and J 7 bases, leaving 17 bases between the germline ends. The CDR3 runs to 14 residues. CDR1 is MNHEY and CDR2 is SVGAGI in the germline V gene. The CDR3 region has the DNA TGTGCCAGCGGACGGACCCCGGGAAGTGAAAAACTGTTTTTT. Its protein is CASGRTPGSEKLFF.

This clonotype was seen once. The V and J genes are TRBV7-9 and TRBJ1-1; TRBD1 might be the D (5 bases). Per the germline V gene, CDR1 is SEHNR and CDR2 is FQNEAQ (reference sequence). Deletions cut 4 bases from V and 4 bases from J, with 16 bases between. This CDR3 is 15 amino acids long. The CDR3 coding sequence is TGTGCCAGCAGCTCATCAGGGATCCCGCGCACTGAAGCTTTCTTT. Translation: CASSSSGIPRTEAFF.

This chain uses TRBV29-1 with TRBJ2-2; perhaps D is TRBD1 or TRBD2 (7 bases each). This CDR3 has 14 amino acids. Trimming removed 5 bases from V and 3 bases from J, with 13 bases in between. Germline lookup yields CDR1 SQVTM and CDR2 ANQGSEA. DNA of the CDR3: TGCAGCGTTTCAGGGGGGGCCTACACCGGGGAGCTGTTTTTT. Its translation: CSVSGGAYTGELFF.

This chain joins TRBV2 and TRBJ1-5; maybe TRBD1 (6 bases). The germline CDR1 and CDR2 sequences are SNHLY and FYNNEI. The CDR3 contains 14 residues. The ends were cut back, 7 bases at V and 7 bases at J, with 17 bases in the middle. The CDR3 bases are TGTGCCAGCACCCCTCAGGGGCGAAGACAGCCCCAGCATTTT. As protein: CASTPQGRRQPQHF.

This chain uses TRBV20-1 with TRBJ2-1, with TRBD2 identical over 8 bases. Germline V gives CDR1 DFQATT, CDR2 SNEGSKA (reference sequence). The CDR3 has 14 residues. With V trimmed by 5 bases and J by 8 bases, 11 bases remained unmatched. The CDR3 DNA reads TGCAGTGCTTCCCCCCGGGGGGGCGGCTATGAGCAGTTCTTC. Translation gives CSASPRGGGYEQFF.

V and J are TRBV27 and TRBJ2-5; D unresolved. Trimming pared 3 bases from V and 5 bases from J, leaving 10 bases between. Germline V gene data show CDR1 as MNHEY and CDR2 as SMNVEV (reference sequence). The CDR3 consists of 13 residues. The DNA for the CDR3 is TGTGCCAGCAGTTTTAGTGTTTTTGAGACCCAGTACTTC. Translation: CASSFSVFETQYF.

This clonotype was counted a few times. The CDR3 protein is CASSQPSPYEQFF. The CDR3 nucleotides read TGTGCCAGCAGCCAACCGTCCCCGTACGAGCAGTTCTTC. The rearrangement uses TRBV3-1 and TRBJ2-1; D gene uncertain. CDR1 and CDR2 from the germline V gene are LGHDT and YNNKEL (reference sequence). Deletions cut 2 bases from V and 10 bases from J, with 12 bases between. This CDR3 has 13 residues.

The chain uses TRBV20-1 and TRBJ2-7, with 9 nucleotides matching TRBD1. With V trimmed by 2 bases and J by 4 bases, 9 bases remained unmatched. Germline V CDR1 and CDR2: DFQATT, SNEGSKA (reference sequence). The CDR3 runs to 15 residues. The CDR3 protein is CSARPQRTGEYEQYF. The CDR3 DNA is TGCAGTGCTAGACCACAGAGGACAGGGGAGTACGAGCAGTACTTC.

This clonotype was seen more than once but under ten times. CDR3 in DNA: TGTGCCAGCAGTTTGGTAGGGACGGCTGAGCAGTTCTTC. Translation gives CASSLVGTAEQFF. This chain connects TRBV27 to TRBJ2-1; D may be TRBD1 or TRBD2 (5 bases each). The CDR3 has 13 amino acids. CDR1 is MNHEY and CDR2 is SMNVEV in the germline V gene (reference sequence). The germline V and J ends were trimmed by 3 bases and 9 bases, with 12 bases remaining between them.

In this sample, this clonotype turned up many times. The chain recombines TRBV6-5 with TRBJ2-3; 8 bases are shared with TRBD2. The CDR3 loop spans 14 amino acids. J lost 5 bases, V lost 5 bases, and 6 bases had no gene match. From germline, CDR1 is MNHEY and CDR2 SVGAGI. CDR3: CASSEPGLGDTQYF. As DNA, the CDR3 is TGTGCCAGCAGTGAGCCGGGACTAGGAGATACGCAGTATTTT.

V and J are TRBV11-3 and TRBJ2-2; no firm D call. V was pared by 3 bases and J by 2 bases, with 4 bases between. This CDR3 is built from 13 residues. The germline gives CDR1 SGHNT, CDR2 YENEEA. CDR3 amino acids: CASSFVNTGELFF. CDR3 nucleotides: TGTGCCAGCAGCTTCGTAAACACCGGGGAGCTGTTTTTT.

The V and J genes are TRBV20-1 and TRBJ1-2, with D perhaps TRBD1 (5 bases). The CDR3 sequence is 13 residues long. The germline V gene encodes CDR1 DFQATT and CDR2 SNEGSKA (reference sequence). CDR3 amino acids: CSPSMTANYGYTF. CDR3 sequence (DNA): TGCAGCCCTTCGATGACAGCTAACTATGGCTACACCTTC.

V and J are TRBV7-8 and TRBJ1-1, with a weak D call TRBD1 (6 bases). From germline, CDR1 is SGHVS and CDR2 FQNEAQ. The CDR3 totals 15 residues. V was clipped by 7 bases and J by 6 bases, with 21 bases between them. The CDR3 region has the DNA TGTGCCAGCACCACCGTCGGGGGGCGCGGATCTGAAGCTTTCTTT. The encoded protein is CASTTVGGRGSEAFF.

Details on this clonotype: This may be a read error: a much more frequent sequence differs by one nucleotide. This sequence joins TRBV6-6 and TRBJ1-1, with 8 nucleotides matching TRBD1. Trimming removed 6 bases from V and 3 bases from J; junction bases left unmatched: 6. CDR1 MNHNY and CDR2 SVGAGI come from the germline V gene (reference sequence). The CDR3 covers 14 residues. Written as DNA, the CDR3 is TGTGCCAGCAGACGACAGGGGAGGTACACTGAAGCTTTCTTT. Amino acids: CASRRQGRYTEAFF.

V and J are TRBV9 and TRBJ2-1; D perhaps matches TRBD1 (6 bases). The V and J ends lost 0 bases and 4 bases respectively, with 11 bases between them. The CDR3 runs to 15 residues. Germline CDR1 is SGDLS and CDR2 is YYNGEE. Written as DNA, the CDR3 is TGTGCCAGCAGCGTAGCGGCAGGGGTGTACAATGAGCAGTTCTTC. Residues: CASSVAAGVYNEQFF.

This clonotype occurred a few times. CDR3 DNA sequence: TGTGCCAGCACCCCGGGAGGGACAGGCGAACGAGAGACCCAGTACTTC. It encodes CASTPGGTGERETQYF. The V and J genes are TRBV25-1 and TRBJ2-5; either TRBD1 or TRBD2 may supply D (8 bases each). Trimming shortened V by 7 bases and J by 4 bases, and 22 bases separated the two germline ends. The CDR3 runs 16 residues. The germline V gene has CDR1 MGHDK and CDR2 SYGVNS.

This sequence joins TRBV5-1 and TRBJ2-5; 9 positions agree with TRBD1. The CDR3 has 14 amino acids. Unmatched junction bases numbered 8, after V lost 6 bases and J lost 5 bases. The germline V gene encodes CDR1 SGHRS and CDR2 YFSETQ. CDR3 DNA sequence: TGCGCCAGCACCGACACAGGGGGCTTGGAGACCCAGTACTTC. Amino acid sequence: CASTDTGGLETQYF.

The chain recombines TRBV5-1 with TRBJ2-5; 9 nucleotides line up with TRBD2. Germline lookup yields CDR1 SGHRS and CDR2 YFSETQ. V shed 0 bases, J shed 3 bases, and the junction held 6 bases outside the gene matches. The CDR3 length is 16 residues. The CDR3 sequence is CASSLAAIAGEETQYF. The CDR3 DNA reads as TGCGCCAGCAGCTTGGCCGCGATAGCGGGAGAAGAGACCCAGTACTTC.

This clonotype was seen a handful of times. J is TRBJ2-5 and V is TRBV12-3 or TRBV12-4; D is ambiguous. The CDR3 extends over 13 amino acids. Trimming took 2 bases from V and 1 from J, leaving 5 bases between them. CDR3 region: CASSLWGQETQYF. The CDR3 DNA follows: TGTGCCAGCAGTTTATGGGGCCAAGAGACCCAGTACTTC.

This chain uses TRBV7-6 with TRBJ2-3; unclear D gene. The CDR3 has 13 amino acids. The germline V gene has CDR1 SGHVS and CDR2 FNYEAQ. Trimming took 5 bases from V and 11 from J, leaving 17 bases between them. The CDR3 protein is CASSPPPGLVQYF. In nucleotides, the CDR3 is TGTGCCAGCAGCCCTCCCCCAGGTCTCGTGCAGTATTTT. Filled out from reference TRBV7-6 and TRBJ2-3, the complete variable domain reads GAGVSQSPRYKVTKRGQDVALRCDPISGHVSLYWYRQALGQGPEFLTYFNYEAQQDKSGLPNDRFSAERPEGSISTLTIQRTEQRDSAMYRCASSPPPGLVQYFGPGTRLTVL.

CDR3 region: CASSLSRQTYGYTF. DNA for the CDR3: TGTGCCAGCAGTTTAAGTAGACAGACATATGGCTACACCTTC. The V gene is TRBV11-2, the J gene TRBJ1-2, with a weak D call TRBD1 (5 bases). The germline V gene has CDR1 SGHAT and CDR2 FQNNGV. This CDR3 has 14 amino acids. The germline V and J ends were trimmed by 6 bases and 5 bases, with 16 bases remaining between them. Looking up the rest from reference TRBV11-2 and TRBJ1-2 gives the full variable domain: EAGVAQSPRYKIIEKRQSVAFWCNPISGHATLYWYQQILGQGPKLLIQFQNNGVVDDSQLPKDRFSAERLKGVDSTLKIQPAKLEDSAVYLCASSLSRQTYGYTFGSGTRLTVV.